This entry lists 23 T cell receptor beta chains sequenced from one sample in a study of shared clonotypes between healthy human individuals. Naivety among CD8 cells was defined by CD45RO negativity and positive CCR7 selection, thereby excluding terminally differentiated effector memory CD45RA+ cells. Sequenced by immunoSEQ multiplex PCR; TCRdb stores in-frame clones only, minus some. The table includes about 680,000 clones, about 91% detected once. The sequencing input was naive CD8+ T cells sorted from blood. The receptors derive from a man aged 25 to 45 in good health.

The CDR3 here is CSGRDPGSYEQYF. The CDR3 DNA sequence: TGCAGCGGTAGGGACCCAGGGTCCTACGAGCAGTACTTC. The chain recombines TRBV29-1 with TRBJ2-7; the D gene could be TRBD1 or TRBD2 (5 bases each). With 7 bases removed from V and 1 base from J, the gap between germline ends came to 14 bases. CDR1 and CDR2 from the germline V gene are SQVTM and ANQGSEA. The CDR3 covers 13 residues.

The rearrangement links TRBV29-1 to TRBJ1-1; 9 nucleotides agree with TRBD1. CDR3 size: 13 residues. Germline CDR1 SQVTM, CDR2 ANQGSEA. The trim removed 7 bases at V and 4 bases at J, leaving 7 bases unmatched. CDR3: CSAEGQGGTEAFF. CDR3 coding DNA: TGCAGCGCCGAGGGACAGGGTGGCACTGAAGCTTTCTTT.

V gene TRBV7-9 combines with J gene TRBJ1-4; D unclear. There are 14 residues in the CDR3. The V end lost 7 bases, the J end lost 10 bases, and 19 bases lay between the germline ends. Germline CDR1 is SEHNR and CDR2 is FQNEAQ (reference sequence). This CDR3 is CASTENSYEIKLFF. DNA of the CDR3: TGTGCCAGCACTGAGAACTCCTACGAAATAAAACTGTTTTTT.

The gene calls are TRBV27 and TRBJ2-7; 14 nucleotides align to TRBD2. V lost 10 bases to trimming and J lost 2 bases; unmatched junction nucleotides: 10. In germline, CDR1 is MNHEY, CDR2 SMNVEV (reference sequence). The CDR3 has 16 residues. CDR3 nucleotide sequence: TGTGCCACAACCGGGACTAGCGGGAGTCGGGCCTACGAGCAGTACTTC. Its protein product is CATTGTSGSRAYEQYF.

The V and J genes are TRBV7-8 and TRBJ2-7, with no clear D. CDR1 and CDR2 (germline): SGHVS, FQNEAQ. Trimming stripped 1 base from V and 0 bases from J, with 10 bases between. CDR3 length: 15 amino acids. CDR3 bases: TGTGCCAGCAGCTTAGTGACGTCGAGCTCCTACGAGCAGTACTTC. Translation: CASSLVTSSSYEQYF.

The chain couples TRBV30 to TRBJ2-5; D call uncertain. The V end was cut by 2 bases, the J end by 5 bases, with 21 bases between. The CDR3 consists of 16 residues. Looked up from germline, CDR1 is GTSNPN and CDR2 is SVGIG (reference sequence). CDR3 residues: CAWSPRRRTVGETQYF. CDR3 coding DNA: TGTGCCTGGAGTCCCCGTCGGCGGACCGTCGGGGAGACCCAGTACTTC.

The rearrangement links TRBV7-6 to TRBJ2-7; weak D call: TRBD2 (6 bases). V lost 1 base to trimming and J lost 0 bases, with 13 bases between them. The CDR3 is made up of 16 amino acids. The V gene's germline CDR1 is SGHVS and CDR2 FNYEAQ. This CDR3 reads CASSLGSRGSSYEQYF. The CDR3 coding sequence is TGTGCCAGCAGCTTAGGGTCGCGGGGATCCTCCTACGAGCAGTACTTC.

The V and J genes are TRBV7-9 and TRBJ2-7, with TRBD2 identical over 7 bases. This CDR3 spans 14 amino acids. J was trimmed by 7 bases and V by 4 bases; bases with no gene match: 10. Germline lookup yields CDR1 SEHNR and CDR2 FQNEAQ (reference sequence). The CDR3 is CASSSGTNEGEQYF. The DNA for the CDR3 is TGTGCCAGCAGCTCAGGGACTAACGAGGGAGAGCAGTACTTC.

V is TRBV6-6 and J is TRBJ1-4, with D tentatively TRBD1 (6 bases). V was pared by 7 bases and J by 5 bases, with 20 bases between. The CDR3 totals 16 residues. Germline CDR1 MNHNY, CDR2 SVGAGI (reference sequence). The CDR3 nucleotides read TGTGCCAGCACTCGACCGGGGGCCGAGGTCAATGAAAAACTGTTTTTT. This gives the protein CASTRPGAEVNEKLFF.

The chain employs TRBV27 and TRBJ2-4; 13 nucleotides line up with TRBD2. The CDR3 totals 18 residues. Germline V gene lookup returns CDR1 MNHEY and CDR2 SMNVEV (reference sequence). V was clipped by 4 bases and J by 8 bases; unmatched bases: 14. The CDR3 DNA reads as TGTGCCAGCAGTTCTTGGACTAGCGGGGGACCCAGGGCGGACATTCAGTACTTC. This translates into CASSSWTSGGPRADIQYF.

DNA for the CDR3: TGTGCAAGTCGCCCGCGTAGGACAGGGATGGCTGAAGCTTTCTTT. As protein: CASRPRRTGMAEAFF. V usage is TRBV12-2 and J usage is TRBJ1-1; the table's D call TRBD1 went unverified against the DNA. TRBV12-2 is a recognized pseudogene. The CDR3 spans 15 residues.

The chain has TRBV13 and TRBJ2-7; D is undetermined. The V and J ends lost 3 bases and 6 bases respectively, with 6 bases between them. This CDR3 has 11 amino acids. Germline V CDR1 and CDR2: PRHDT, FYEKMQ (reference sequence). CDR3: CASSFAGEQYF. DNA for the CDR3: TGTGCCAGCAGCTTCGCAGGCGAGCAGTACTTC.

The J gene is TRBJ2-5, the V gene TRBV5-4; TRBD2 is a possible D gene (6 bases). Germline-derived CDR1 and CDR2 are SGHNT and YYREEE (reference sequence). The CDR3 spans 13 residues. The germline V and J ends were trimmed by 4 bases and 9 bases, with 16 bases remaining between them. The CDR3 protein is CASSTGPTGAQYF. DNA for the CDR3: TGTGCCAGCAGCACCGGCCCCACGGGGGCCCAGTACTTC.

The chain carries TRBV4-3 and TRBJ1-5; no definite D call. This CDR3 spans 18 amino acids. The V gene lost 4 bases and the J gene lost 0 bases, with 19 bases spanning the gap. CDR1 is LGHNA and CDR2 is YSLEER in the germline V gene. CDR3 amino acids: CASSPPIRAPYSNQPQHF. The CDR3 DNA is TGCGCCAGCAGCCCCCCGATCCGGGCCCCCTATAGCAATCAGCCCCAGCATTTT.

The chain links TRBV4-2 to TRBJ2-7; weak D call: TRBD1 (5 bases). Trimming pared 0 bases from V and 4 bases from J, leaving 13 bases between. Per the germline V gene, CDR1 is LGHNA and CDR2 is YNFKEQ. This CDR3 is 15 amino acids long. The CDR3 DNA sequence: TGTGCCAGCAGCCAAGAGGCAGGGTCGGCATACGAGCAGTACTTC. This sequence encodes CASSQEAGSAYEQYF.

The chain links TRBV4-1 to TRBJ1-1; a possible D gene is TRBD1 (6 bases). The germline V gene encodes CDR1 MGHRA and CDR2 YSYEKL. The germline V and J ends were trimmed by 8 bases and 4 bases, with 14 bases remaining between them. The length of the CDR3 is 13 residues. The CDR3 region has the DNA TGCGCCAGCGTTGGCCCAGGGGTCACTGAAGCTTTCTTT. Translation gives CASVGPGVTEAFF.

The chain recombines TRBV7-9 with TRBJ1-4; TRBD1 matches at 9 bases. Looked up from germline, CDR1 is SEHNR and CDR2 is FQNEAQ (reference sequence). With 5 bases clipped from V and 6 bases from J, the junction kept 10 bases outside the gene matches. The CDR3 sequence is 16 residues long. CDR3 sequence (DNA): TGTGCCAGCAGCCCCCCATCCCGGGACAGGGATGAAAAACTGTTTTTT. Its protein is CASSPPSRDRDEKLFF.

The chain uses TRBV29-1 and TRBJ2-1; D is perhaps TRBD1 or TRBD2 (5 bases each). The V gene lost 5 bases and the J gene lost 12 bases, with 14 bases spanning the gap. Per the germline V gene, CDR1 is SQVTM and CDR2 is ANQGSEA. There are 11 residues in the CDR3. In nucleotides, the CDR3 is TGCAGCGTTCAACTAGGGGCTCTGCAGTTCTTC. It encodes CSVQLGALQFF.

This clone was detected once. The chain couples TRBV5-4 to TRBJ2-3; 7 bases are shared with TRBD1. The CDR3 covers 14 residues. Trimming at V came to 4 bases and at J to 4 bases, leaving 6 bases not matched to a gene. Germline V gene sequence: CDR1 SGHNT, CDR2 YYREEE (reference sequence). The CDR3: CASSVTGKPDTQYF. The CDR3 nucleotides are TGTGCCAGCAGCGTGACAGGGAAGCCAGATACGCAGTATTTT. The full variable domain, in which reference TRBV5-4 and TRBJ2-3 provide the parts outside the CDR3, is ETGVTQSPTHLIKTRGQQVTLRCSSQSGHNTVSWYQQALGQGPQFIFQYYREEENGRGNFPPRFSGLQFPNYSSELNVNALELDDSALYLCASSVTGKPDTQYFGPGTRLTVL.

This sequence joins TRBV7-9 and TRBJ2-7, with D possibly TRBD1 on 5 matching bases. Trimming cost V 0 bases and J 2 bases, with 8 bases left between them. Germline V gene data show CDR1 as SEHNR and CDR2 as FQNEAQ (reference sequence). The CDR3 covers 14 residues. The CDR3 nucleotides read TGTGCCAGCAGCTTAGCAGGGGTACCCTACGAGCAGTACTTC. Its translation is CASSLAGVPYEQYF. The full variable domain, its missing parts supplied by reference TRBV7-9 and TRBJ2-7, is DTGVSQNPRHKITKRGQNVTFRCDPISEHNRLYWYRQTLGQGPEFLTYFQNEAQLEKSRLLSDRFSAERPKGSFSTLEIQRTEQGDSAMYLCASSLAGVPYEQYFGPGTRLTVT.

This clone has only a few counts. The V and J genes are TRBV6-6 and TRBJ2-7, with D perhaps TRBD1 (5 bases). V dropped 2 bases and J dropped 4 bases, with 9 bases sitting between them. This CDR3 is 13 amino acids long. CDR1 MNHNY and CDR2 SVGAGI come from the germline V gene (reference sequence). The DNA for the CDR3 is TGTGCCAGCAGTTACCTACAGGAATACGAGCAGTACTTC. Its protein product is CASSYLQEYEQYF.

This rearrangement joins TRBV27 to TRBJ2-7; D perhaps matches TRBD2 (6 bases). Germline lookup yields CDR1 MNHEY and CDR2 SMNVEV (reference sequence). V lost 5 bases and J lost 5, with 13 bases in between. This CDR3 is built from 13 residues. The CDR3 region is CASSVSGVHEQYF. The DNA of the CDR3 is TGTGCCAGCAGTGTCTCGGGAGTACACGAGCAGTACTTC.

This chain links TRBV15 with TRBJ2-3; 14 bases agree with TRBD2. The J segment lost 0 bases and the V segment lost 5 bases, leaving 16 bases of the junction unmatched. CDR3 length: 21 amino acids. Germline assignment: CDR1 LNHNV and CDR2 YYDKDF (reference sequence). CDR3 loop: CATSAQPGLAGVQTSTDTQYF. CDR3 nucleotides: TGTGCCACCAGCGCGCAGCCGGGACTAGCGGGAGTTCAGACTAGCACAGATACGCAGTATTTT.